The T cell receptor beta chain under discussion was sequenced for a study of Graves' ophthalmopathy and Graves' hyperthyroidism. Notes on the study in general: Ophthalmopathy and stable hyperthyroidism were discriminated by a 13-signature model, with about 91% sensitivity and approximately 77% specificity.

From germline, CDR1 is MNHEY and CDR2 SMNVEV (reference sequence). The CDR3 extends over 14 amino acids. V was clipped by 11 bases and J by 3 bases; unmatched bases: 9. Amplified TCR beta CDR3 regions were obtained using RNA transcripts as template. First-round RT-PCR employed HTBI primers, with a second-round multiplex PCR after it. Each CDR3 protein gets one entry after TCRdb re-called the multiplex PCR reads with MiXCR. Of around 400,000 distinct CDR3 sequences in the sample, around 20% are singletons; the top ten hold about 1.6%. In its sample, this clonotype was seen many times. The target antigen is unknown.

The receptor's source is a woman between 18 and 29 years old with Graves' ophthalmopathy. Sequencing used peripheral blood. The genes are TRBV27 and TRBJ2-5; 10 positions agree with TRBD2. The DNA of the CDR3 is TGTGCCGGCACCTGGCTAGCGGGAGAAGAGACCCAGTACTTC. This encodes CAGTWLAGEETQYF.